Below, 18 T cell receptor beta chains from the same sample are listed, as sequenced in a study of shared clonotypes between healthy human individuals. Sequencing was performed with immunoSEQ multiplex PCR; in TCRdb, only in-frame clones are kept and a portion is missing. Of a few million clones listed, 93% are singletons. Material: naive CD4+ T cells from PBMCs. As to subset: CD45RA+ positively selected. The source of these receptors is a young man in good health. Some clones in this sample may be carry-over from other donors' samples.

With respect to this clone: The same CDR3 also results from other DNA sequences found in this sample. The chain has TRBV27 and TRBJ2-3; D is unresolved. Germline values: CDR1 MNHEY, CDR2 SMNVEV (reference sequence). V lost 2 bases to trimming and J lost 1 base, with 7 bases between them. The CDR3 is 14 residues long. CDR3 residues: CASSLRRGTDTQYF. CDR3 DNA: TGTGCCAGCAGTTTAAGACGGGGCACAGATACGCAGTATTTT.

This sequence joins TRBV7-9 and TRBJ1-2; 9 bases are a match to TRBD1. With V trimmed by 5 bases and J by 1 base, 5 bases remained unmatched. Germline loops: CDR1 SEHNR, CDR2 FQNEAQ (reference sequence). The CDR3 spans 15 residues. For the CDR3, the DNA is TGTGCCAGCAGCCGCGGGACAGGGCTTAACTATGGCTACACCTTC. This codes for CASSRGTGLNYGYTF.

V is TRBV30 and J is TRBJ1-3; D not certain. The V and J ends lost 2 bases and 0 bases respectively, with 11 bases between them. This CDR3 spans 15 amino acids. Per germline, CDR1 GTSNPN and CDR2 SVGIG (reference sequence). CDR3 in amino acids: CAWSSGGSSGNTIYF. The CDR3, as DNA: TGTGCCTGGAGTTCAGGAGGGAGCTCTGGAAACACCATATATTTT. The entire variable domain, with the rest obtained from reference TRBV30 and TRBJ1-3, is as follows: SQTIHQWPATLVQPVGSPLSLECTVEGTSNPNLYWYRQAAGRGLQLLFYSVGIGQISSEVPQNLSASRPQDRQFILSSKKLLLSDSGFYLCAWSSGGSSGNTIYFGEGSWLTVV.

The rearrangement links TRBV7-2 to TRBJ1-1, with 8 bases lining up with TRBD1. This CDR3 comprises 17 residues. CDR1 and CDR2 (germline): SGHTA, FQGNSA. J lost 2 bases, V lost 3 bases, and 11 bases had no gene match. CDR3 sequence: CASSLDRDRQENTEAFF. CDR3 bases: TGTGCCAGCAGCTTGGACAGGGACCGACAAGAAAACACTGAAGCTTTCTTT.

The chain joins TRBV15 to TRBJ2-2; D is unresolved. The CDR3 contains 16 residues. Germline lookup yields CDR1 LNHNV and CDR2 YYDKDF (reference sequence). V was shortened by 1 base and J by 0 bases, with 9 bases between the two germline ends. The CDR3 spells CATSRGFSANTGELFF. The CDR3 DNA is TGTGCCACCAGCAGAGGTTTTTCCGCGAACACCGGGGAGCTGTTTTTT.

The rearrangement joins TRBV5-6 to TRBJ2-7; unclear D gene. CDR1 and CDR2 from the germline V gene are SGHDT and YYEEEE. The V gene lost 1 base and the J gene lost 9 bases, with 14 bases spanning the gap. The length of the CDR3 is 13 residues. The CDR3 DNA sequence: TGTGCCAGCAGCTTGAGGGCCGCGGAGAGGCAGTACTTC. Translating it yields CASSLRAAERQYF.

This clone was detected only once. This chain links TRBV7-3 with TRBJ2-1; either TRBD1 or TRBD2 may supply D (5 bases each). The CDR3 length is 14 residues. Germline V lookup: CDR1 SGHTA, CDR2 FQGTGA. Trimming removed 8 bases from V and 4 bases from J, with 15 bases in between. This CDR3 is CASGSGPFYNEQFF. Here the CDR3 DNA reads TGTGCCAGCGGATCGGGGCCCTTTTACAATGAGCAGTTCTTC.

The chain combines TRBV5-1 with TRBJ2-3, with D uncertain. Trimming stripped 4 bases from V and 2 bases from J, with 11 bases between. The V gene's germline CDR1 is SGHRS and CDR2 YFSETQ. This CDR3 comprises 14 residues. CDR3: CASSPESNTDTQYF. The CDR3, as DNA: TGCGCCAGCAGCCCCGAAAGCAACACAGATACGCAGTATTTT.

The J gene is TRBJ2-1, the V gene TRBV10-1; D remains ambiguous. This CDR3 has 13 amino acids. The V gene lost 3 bases and the J gene lost 9 bases, with 12 bases spanning the gap. Germline CDR1 reads WNHNN; CDR2 reads SYGVQD (reference sequence). This CDR3 reads CASSENWSGEQFF. The CDR3 region has the DNA TGCGCCAGCAGTGAAAATTGGTCAGGTGAGCAGTTCTTC.

The chain combines TRBV28 with TRBJ2-3; 8 bases fit TRBD2. V trimming: 6 bases; J trimming: 5 bases; junction bases outside the gene matches: 1. CDR3 length: 12 amino acids. From germline, CDR1 is MDHEN and CDR2 SYDVKM. The CDR3: CASRLAGDTQYF. In DNA, the CDR3 is TGTGCCAGCAGGCTAGCGGGAGATACGCAGTATTTT. The full variable domain, its missing parts supplied by reference TRBV28 and TRBJ2-3, is DVKVTQSSRYLVKRTGEKVFLECVQDMDHENMFWYRQDPGLGLRLIYFSYDVKMKEKGDIPEGYSVSREKKERFSLILESASTNQTSMYLCASRLAGDTQYFGPGTRLTVL.

The J gene is TRBJ2-7, the V gene TRBV5-4, with 7 bases identical to TRBD2. Germline values: CDR1 SGHNT, CDR2 YYREEE (reference sequence). V shed 3 bases and J 2 bases; nucleotides not matched to a gene: 8. The CDR3 spans 15 residues. The CDR3 protein is CASSSPFGGTYEQYF. The CDR3 DNA is TGTGCCAGCAGCTCTCCATTCGGGGGGACCTACGAGCAGTACTTC. Variable domain in full (rest from reference TRBV5-4 and TRBJ2-7): ETGVTQSPTHLIKTRGQQVTLRCSSQSGHNTVSWYQQALGQGPQFIFQYYREEENGRGNFPPRFSGLQFPNYSSELNVNALELDDSALYLCASSSPFGGTYEQYFGPGTRLTVT.

This chain uses TRBV28 with TRBJ2-3, with 9 bases matching TRBD2. Trimming cost V 5 bases and J 4 bases; bases outside gene matches: 10. CDR3 length: 16 amino acids. Germline CDR1 and CDR2: MDHEN and SYDVKM. The CDR3 coding sequence is TGTGCCAGCAGTGCCGGGGTAGCGGGAGACGCAGATACGCAGTATTTT. Translating it yields CASSAGVAGDADTQYF.

The gene calls are TRBV7-9 and TRBJ2-2; a weak D match, TRBD1 (5 bases). V was shortened by 4 bases and J by 5 bases, with 20 bases between the two germline ends. Germline CDR1 reads SEHNR; CDR2 reads FQNEAQ (reference sequence). The CDR3 extends over 17 amino acids. CDR3 sequence reads: CASSSDALAAGTGELFF. CDR3 coding DNA: TGTGCCAGCAGCTCTGATGCCTTAGCCGCAGGGACCGGGGAGCTGTTTTTT. Filled out from reference TRBV7-9 and TRBJ2-2, the complete variable domain reads DTGVSQNPRHKITKRGQNVTFRCDPISEHNRLYWYRQTLGQGPEFLTYFQNEAQLEKSRLLSDRFSAERPKGSFSTLEIQRTEQGDSAMYLCASSSDALAAGTGELFFGEGSRLTVL.

The sample holds one count of this clone. The chain uses TRBV7-8 and TRBJ2-5, with D tentatively TRBD1 or TRBD2 (5 bases each). Trimming cost V 4 bases and J 5 bases, with 14 bases left between them. The germline V gene encodes CDR1 SGHVS and CDR2 FQNEAQ. This CDR3 region has 14 residues. The DNA for the CDR3 is TGTGCCAGCAGCTCCGAGGGGTTTAGGGAGACCCAGTACTTC. It specifies CASSSEGFRETQYF.

This chain links TRBV30 with TRBJ2-5; D is possibly TRBD1 or TRBD2 (6 bases each). The J call may be faulty, since TRBJ2-7 better matches the DNA end. This CDR3 comprises 13 residues. Germline V CDR1 and CDR2: GTSNPN, SVGIG (reference sequence). The CDR3 bases are TGTGCCTGGGAGAGGGGGGACTCCTACGAGCAGTACTTC. It specifies CAWERGDSYEQYF.

As regards this clone: The sample carries other DNA sequences with the same CDR3. The chain couples TRBV5-1 to TRBJ2-2; D possibly corresponds to TRBD1 (6 bases). The CDR3 spans 13 residues. The V gene lost 5 bases and the J gene lost 7 bases, with 12 bases spanning the gap. In germline, CDR1 is SGHRS, CDR2 YFSETQ. The CDR3 DNA follows: TGCGCCAGCAGTACTGAAGGGGGCGGGGAGCTGTTTTTT. Its translation: CASSTEGGGELFF.

The table lists this clone with a few counts. CDR3 residues: CASSQEQWAPTGELFF. CDR3 in DNA: TGTGCCAGCAGTCAAGAACAATGGGCGCCGACCGGGGAGCTGTTTTTT. The chain carries TRBV27 and TRBJ2-2; D is undetermined. Trimming stripped 5 bases from V and 5 bases from J, with 18 bases between. Germline values: CDR1 MNHEY, CDR2 SMNVEV (reference sequence). There are 16 residues in the CDR3.

The sample holds one count of this clone. The V gene is TRBV29-1, the J gene TRBJ2-3, with TRBD2 identical over 8 bases. Germline trimming cut 6 bases from V and 6 bases from J; bases unmatched to any gene: 8. The CDR3 is 13 residues long. Germline lookup yields CDR1 SQVTM and CDR2 ANQGSEA. CDR3 nucleotide sequence: TGCAGCGTAGCGGGACTAGTGACGGATACGCAGTATTTT. Protein: CSVAGLVTDTQYF.